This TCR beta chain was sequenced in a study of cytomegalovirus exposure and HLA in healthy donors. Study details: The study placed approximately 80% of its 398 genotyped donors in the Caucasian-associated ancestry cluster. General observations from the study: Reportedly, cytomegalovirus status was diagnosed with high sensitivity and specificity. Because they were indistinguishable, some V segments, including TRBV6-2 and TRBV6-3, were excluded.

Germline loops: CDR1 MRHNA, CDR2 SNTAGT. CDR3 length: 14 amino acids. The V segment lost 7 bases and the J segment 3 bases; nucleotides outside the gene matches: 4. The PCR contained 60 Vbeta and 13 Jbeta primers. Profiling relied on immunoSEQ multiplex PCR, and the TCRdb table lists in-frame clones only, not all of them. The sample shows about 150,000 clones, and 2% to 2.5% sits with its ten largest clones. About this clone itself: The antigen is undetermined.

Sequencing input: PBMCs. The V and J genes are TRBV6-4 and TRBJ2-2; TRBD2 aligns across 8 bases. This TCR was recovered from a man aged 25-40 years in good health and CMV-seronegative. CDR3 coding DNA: TGTGCCAGCAAAGCGGGAGTGGACACCGGGGAGCTGTTTTTT. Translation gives CASKAGVDTGELFF.